These T cell receptor beta chains were read from a single sample in a study of radiotherapy plus CTLA-4 blockade in lung cancer. The assay was immunoSEQ multiplex PCR, and TCRdb's table has in-frame clones only and misses some. This sample has tens of thousands of clones, with 79% found just once. The source material was peripheral blood, sampled from a patient treated with radiotherapy plus ipilimumab. All receptors come from a human donor with non-small cell lung cancer that progressed on radiotherapy plus ipilimumab. Each CDR3 is given with its conserved first and last residue. The D gene is left open where the match is weak. The size entry is marked missing in some rows and otherwise reads once, few, many or a size class.

D	V	size	J	CDR3	DNA
NA	TRBV2	NA	TRBJ1-6	CASSLGQLNSPLHF	TGTGCCAGCAGTTTAGGACAGCTAAATTCACCCCTCCACTTT
NA	TRBV7-2	NA	TRBJ2-1	CASSAAGIVYNEQFF	TGTGCCAGCAGCGCAGCCGGGATAGTCTACAATGAGCAGTTCTTC
NA	TRBV18	NA	TRBJ2-5	CASSPFTNRETQYF	TGTGCCAGCTCACCATTCACAAACCGGGAGACCCAGTACTTC
NA	TRBV5-1	NA	TRBJ1-1	CASSLGQSEAFF	TGCGCCAGCAGCTTGGGACAATCTGAAGCTTTCTTT
NA	TRBV30	few	TRBJ2-4	CALYVPPVQYF	TGTGCCTTGTATGTTCCCCCAGTTCAGTACTTC
NA	TRBV14	few	TRBJ2-1	CASSQDYRGSMFF	TGTGCCAGCAGCCAAGATTATAGAGGTTCGATGTTCTTC
TRBD1	TRBV28	NA	TRBJ2-7	CASSLGTGPSYEQYF	TGTGCCAGCAGTTTAGGGACAGGACCATCCTACGAGCAGTACTTC
NA	TRBV28	once	TRBJ1-5	CASTLTGNYQPQHF	TGTGCCAGCACACTAACAGGGAACTATCAGCCCCAGCATTTT
NA	TRBV19	NA	TRBJ2-7	CASSIVSGAYEQYF	TGTGCCAGTAGTATAGTATCTGGGGCCTACGAGCAGTACTTC
NA	TRBV4-1	NA	TRBJ1-2	CASSPRGQDYGYTF	TGCGCCAGCAGCCCACGCGGACAAGACTATGGCTACACCTTC
TRBD1	TRBV6-5	NA	TRBJ2-1	CASSRDRVEQFF	TGTGCCAGCAGTCGCGACAGGGTCGAGCAGTTCTTC